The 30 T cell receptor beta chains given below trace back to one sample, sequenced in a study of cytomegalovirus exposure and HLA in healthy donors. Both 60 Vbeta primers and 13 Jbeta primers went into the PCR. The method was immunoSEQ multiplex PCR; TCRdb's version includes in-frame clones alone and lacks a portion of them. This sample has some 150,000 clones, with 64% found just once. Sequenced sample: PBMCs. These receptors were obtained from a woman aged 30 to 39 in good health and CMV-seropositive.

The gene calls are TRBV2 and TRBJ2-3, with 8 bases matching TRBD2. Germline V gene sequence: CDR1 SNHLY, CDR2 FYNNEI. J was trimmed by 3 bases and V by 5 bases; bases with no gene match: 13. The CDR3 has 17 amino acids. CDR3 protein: CASSLNAAGVGTDTQYF. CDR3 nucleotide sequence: TGTGCCAGCAGTCTCAATGCAGCGGGGGTGGGGACAGATACGCAGTATTTT.

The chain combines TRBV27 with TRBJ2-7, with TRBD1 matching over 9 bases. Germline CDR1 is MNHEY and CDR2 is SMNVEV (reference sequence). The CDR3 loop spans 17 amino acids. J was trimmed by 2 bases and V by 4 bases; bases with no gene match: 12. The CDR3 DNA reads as TGTGCCAGCAGTTCAAAAATCCCGGGACAGGGTGCCTACGAGCAGTACTTC. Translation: CASSSKIPGQGAYEQYF.

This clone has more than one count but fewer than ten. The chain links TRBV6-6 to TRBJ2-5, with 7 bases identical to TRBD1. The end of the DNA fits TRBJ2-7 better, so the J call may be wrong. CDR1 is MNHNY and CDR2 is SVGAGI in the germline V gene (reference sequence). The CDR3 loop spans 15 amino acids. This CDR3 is CASTPNRGALREQYF. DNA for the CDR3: TGTGCCAGCACCCCAAACAGGGGAGCTCTGCGCGAGCAGTACTTC.

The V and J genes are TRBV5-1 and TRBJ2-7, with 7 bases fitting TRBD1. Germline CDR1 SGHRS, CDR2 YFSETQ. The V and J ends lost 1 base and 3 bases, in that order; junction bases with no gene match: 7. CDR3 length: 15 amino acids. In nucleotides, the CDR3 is TGCGCCAGCAGCTTGACGGCAGGGGGTTACTACGAGCAGTACTTC. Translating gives CASSLTAGGYYEQYF.

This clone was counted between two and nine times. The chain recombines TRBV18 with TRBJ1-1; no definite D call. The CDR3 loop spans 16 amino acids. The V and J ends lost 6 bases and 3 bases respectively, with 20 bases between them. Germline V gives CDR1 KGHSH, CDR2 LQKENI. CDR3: CASSPQIEPADTEAFF. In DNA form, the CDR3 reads TGTGCCAGCTCGCCCCAAATCGAGCCCGCGGACACTGAAGCTTTCTTT.

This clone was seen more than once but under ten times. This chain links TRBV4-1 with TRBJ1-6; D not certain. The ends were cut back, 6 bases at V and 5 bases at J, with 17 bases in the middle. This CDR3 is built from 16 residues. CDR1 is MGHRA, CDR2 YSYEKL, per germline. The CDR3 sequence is CASSLNTGLDNSPLHF. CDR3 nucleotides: TGCGCCAGCAGTCTAAACACGGGTCTGGATAATTCACCCCTCCACTTT.

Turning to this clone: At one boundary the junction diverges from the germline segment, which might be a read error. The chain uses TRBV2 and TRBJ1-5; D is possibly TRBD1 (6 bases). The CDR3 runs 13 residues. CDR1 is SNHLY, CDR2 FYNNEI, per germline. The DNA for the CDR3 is TGTGCCAGCAGTGAAGGGGGGCCCAGACTCTCTTTTTTT. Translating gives CASSEGGPRLSFF.

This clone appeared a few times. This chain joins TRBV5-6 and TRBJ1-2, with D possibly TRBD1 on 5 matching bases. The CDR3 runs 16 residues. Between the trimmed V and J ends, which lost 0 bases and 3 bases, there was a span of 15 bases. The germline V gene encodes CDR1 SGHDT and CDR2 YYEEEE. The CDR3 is CASSLEGYAPYYGYTF. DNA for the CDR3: TGTGCCAGCAGCTTGGAGGGGTACGCTCCCTACTATGGCTACACCTTC.

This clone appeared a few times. Here the CDR3 reads CASSEGGRGYGYTF. CDR3 nucleotide sequence: TGCGCCAGCAGCGAGGGGGGGCGCGGCTATGGCTACACCTTC. This rearrangement joins TRBV5-1 to TRBJ1-2, with D possibly being TRBD1 (6 bases). The germline V gene encodes CDR1 SGHRS and CDR2 YFSETQ. The CDR3 consists of 14 residues. Trimming removed 4 bases at V and 4 bases at J, with 14 bases between.

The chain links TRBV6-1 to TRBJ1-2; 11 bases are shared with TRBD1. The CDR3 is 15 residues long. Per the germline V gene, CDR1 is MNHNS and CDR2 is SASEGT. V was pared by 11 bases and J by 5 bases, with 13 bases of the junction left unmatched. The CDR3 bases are TGTGCCGGTCGGACAGGGGGCTTGGATGGATATGGCTACACCTTC. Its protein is CAGRTGGLDGYGYTF.

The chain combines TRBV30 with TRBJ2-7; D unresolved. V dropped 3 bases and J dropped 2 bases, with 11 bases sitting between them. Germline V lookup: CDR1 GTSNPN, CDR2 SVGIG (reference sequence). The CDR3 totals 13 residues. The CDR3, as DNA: TGTGCCTGGAGCCGCGACTCCACCTACGAGCAGTACTTC. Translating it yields CAWSRDSTYEQYF.

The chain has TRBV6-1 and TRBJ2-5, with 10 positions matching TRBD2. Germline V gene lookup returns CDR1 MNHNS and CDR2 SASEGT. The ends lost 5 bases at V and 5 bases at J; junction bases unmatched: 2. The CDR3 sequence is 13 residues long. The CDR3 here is CASSLSGRETQYF. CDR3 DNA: TGTGCCAGCAGTCTTAGCGGGAGGGAGACCCAGTACTTC.

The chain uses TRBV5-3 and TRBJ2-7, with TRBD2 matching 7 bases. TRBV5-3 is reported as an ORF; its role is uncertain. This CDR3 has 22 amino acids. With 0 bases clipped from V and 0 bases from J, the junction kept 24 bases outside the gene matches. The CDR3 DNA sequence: TGTGCCAGAAGCTTGGGAAATGTGGGGGGGAAATACAACGGGAGGCCCTCCTACGAGCAGTACTTC. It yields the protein CARSLGNVGGKYNGRPSYEQYF.

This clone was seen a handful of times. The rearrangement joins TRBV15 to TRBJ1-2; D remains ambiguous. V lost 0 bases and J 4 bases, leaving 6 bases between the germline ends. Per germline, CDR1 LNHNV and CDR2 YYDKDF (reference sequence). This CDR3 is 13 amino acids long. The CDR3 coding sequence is TGTGCCACCAGCAGAGATCAATTCTATGGCTACACCTTC. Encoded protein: CATSRDQFYGYTF.

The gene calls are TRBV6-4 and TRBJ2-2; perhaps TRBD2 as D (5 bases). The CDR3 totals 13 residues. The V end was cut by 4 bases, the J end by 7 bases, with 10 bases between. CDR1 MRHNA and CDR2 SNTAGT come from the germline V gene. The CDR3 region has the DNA TGTGCCAGCAGTGCTCTAGCTGGCGGGGAGCTGTTTTTT. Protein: CASSALAGGELFF.

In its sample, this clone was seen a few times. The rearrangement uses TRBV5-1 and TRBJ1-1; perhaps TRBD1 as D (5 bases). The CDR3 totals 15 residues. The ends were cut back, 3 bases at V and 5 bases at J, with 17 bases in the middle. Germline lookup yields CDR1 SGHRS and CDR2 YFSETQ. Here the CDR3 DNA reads TGCGCCAGCAGCTCGGACGTCGGGGGGAGGACTGAAGCTTTCTTT. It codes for CASSSDVGGRTEAFF.

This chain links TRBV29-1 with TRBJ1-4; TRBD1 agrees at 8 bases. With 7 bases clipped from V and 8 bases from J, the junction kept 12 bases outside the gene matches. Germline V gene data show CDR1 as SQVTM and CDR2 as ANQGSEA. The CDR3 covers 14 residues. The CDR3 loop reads CSAVLGTGREKLFF. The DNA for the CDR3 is TGCAGCGCCGTGCTAGGGACAGGACGGGAAAAACTGTTTTTT.

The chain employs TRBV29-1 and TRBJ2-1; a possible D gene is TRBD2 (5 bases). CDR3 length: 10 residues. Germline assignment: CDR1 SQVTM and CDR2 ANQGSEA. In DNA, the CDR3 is TGCAGTACTGCAAGGGAGGAGCAGTTCTTC. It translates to CSTAREEQFF.

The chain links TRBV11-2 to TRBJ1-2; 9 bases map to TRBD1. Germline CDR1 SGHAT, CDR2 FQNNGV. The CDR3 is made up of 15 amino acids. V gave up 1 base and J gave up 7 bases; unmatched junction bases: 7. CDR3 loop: CASSLVRQGVRGYTF. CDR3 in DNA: TGTGCCAGCAGCTTAGTCCGACAGGGGGTCCGTGGCTACACCTTC.

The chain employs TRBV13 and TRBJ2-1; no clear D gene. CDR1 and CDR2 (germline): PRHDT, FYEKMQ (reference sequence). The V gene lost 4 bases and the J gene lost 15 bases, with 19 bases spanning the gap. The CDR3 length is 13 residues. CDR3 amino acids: CASSSQGRVGWFF. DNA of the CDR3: TGTGCCAGCAGCTCGCAAGGCCGGGTTGGTTGGTTCTTC. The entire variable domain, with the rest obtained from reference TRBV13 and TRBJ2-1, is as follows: AAGVIQSPRHLIKEKRETATLKCYPIPRHDTVYWYQQGPGQDPQFLISFYEKMQSDKGSIPDRFSAQQFSDYHSELNMSSLELGDSALYFCASSSQGRVGWFFGPGTRLTVL.

The CDR3 DNA sequence: TGTGCCTGGAGAACAAATGGGGGGGCTGGAGCTTTCTTT. It codes for CAWRTNGGAGAFF. The chain uses TRBV30 and TRBJ1-1; D may be TRBD1 (6 bases). Trimming took off 3 bases at V and 10 bases at J, with 18 bases between the two ends. CDR3 size: 13 residues. The germline V gene has CDR1 GTSNPN and CDR2 SVGIG (reference sequence).

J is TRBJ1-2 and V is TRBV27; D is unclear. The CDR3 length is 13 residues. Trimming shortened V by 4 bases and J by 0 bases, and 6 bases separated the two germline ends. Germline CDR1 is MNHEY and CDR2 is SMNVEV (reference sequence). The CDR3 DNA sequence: TGTGCCAGCAGTTGGGCACCTAACTATGGCTACACCTTC. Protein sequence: CASSWAPNYGYTF.

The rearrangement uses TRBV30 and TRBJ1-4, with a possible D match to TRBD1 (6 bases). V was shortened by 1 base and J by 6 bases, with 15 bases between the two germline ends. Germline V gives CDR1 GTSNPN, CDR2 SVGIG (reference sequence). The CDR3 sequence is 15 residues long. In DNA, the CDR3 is TGTGCCTGGAGTGGTTTGGGGGCAGGGGATGAAAAACTGTTTTTT. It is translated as CAWSGLGAGDEKLFF.

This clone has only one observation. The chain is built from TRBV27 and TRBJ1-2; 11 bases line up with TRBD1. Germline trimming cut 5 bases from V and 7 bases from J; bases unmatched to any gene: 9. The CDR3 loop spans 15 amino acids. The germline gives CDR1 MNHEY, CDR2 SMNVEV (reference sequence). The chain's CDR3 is CASSVLDRGQGGYTF. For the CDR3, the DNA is TGTGCCAGCAGTGTTCTGGACAGGGGGCAGGGTGGCTACACCTTC.

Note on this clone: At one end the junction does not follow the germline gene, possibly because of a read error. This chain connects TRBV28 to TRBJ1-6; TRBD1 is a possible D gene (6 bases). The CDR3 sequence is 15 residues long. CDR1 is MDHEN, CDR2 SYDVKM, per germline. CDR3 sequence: CASSTGTLRNSPLYF. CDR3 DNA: TGTGCCAGCAGTACAGGGACCCTTCGTAATTCACCCCTCTACTTT.

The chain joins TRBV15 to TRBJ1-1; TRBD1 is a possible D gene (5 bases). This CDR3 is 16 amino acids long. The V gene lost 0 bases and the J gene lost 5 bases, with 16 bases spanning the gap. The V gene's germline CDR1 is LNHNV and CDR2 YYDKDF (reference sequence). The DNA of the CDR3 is TGTGCCACCAGCAGAGATCTCCTGGGGGGAGGGACTGAAGCTTTCTTT. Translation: CATSRDLLGGGTEAFF.

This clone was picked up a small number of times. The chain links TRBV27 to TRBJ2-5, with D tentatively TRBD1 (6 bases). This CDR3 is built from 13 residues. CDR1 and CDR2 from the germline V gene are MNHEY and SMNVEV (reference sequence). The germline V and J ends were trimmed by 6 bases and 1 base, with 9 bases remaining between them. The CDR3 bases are TGTGCCAGCAGCGGGACACCCCAAGAGACCCAGTACTTC. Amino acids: CASSGTPQETQYF.

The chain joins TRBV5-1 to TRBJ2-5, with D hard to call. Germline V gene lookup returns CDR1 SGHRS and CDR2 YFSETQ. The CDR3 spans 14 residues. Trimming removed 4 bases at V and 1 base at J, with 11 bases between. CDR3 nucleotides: TGCGCCAGCAGCGGCATGTTTCGCCAAGAGACCCAGTACTTC. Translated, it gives CASSGMFRQETQYF.

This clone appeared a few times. The CDR3 DNA reads TGCGCCAGCAGCTATTGGCCGTCCTACGAGCAGTACTTC. This encodes CASSYWPSYEQYF. The chain recombines TRBV5-1 with TRBJ2-7, with D uncertain. The CDR3 sequence is 13 residues long. CDR1 is SGHRS, CDR2 YFSETQ, per germline. Between the trimmed V and J ends, which lost 3 bases and 1 base, there was a span of 8 bases.

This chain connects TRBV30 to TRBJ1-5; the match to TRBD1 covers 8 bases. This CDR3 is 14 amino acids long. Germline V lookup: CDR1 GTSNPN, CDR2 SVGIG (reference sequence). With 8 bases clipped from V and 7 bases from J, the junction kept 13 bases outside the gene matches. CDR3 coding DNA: TGTGCCCTCTCCAGGACAGGGATGGGACAGCCCCAGCATTTT. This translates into CALSRTGMGQPQHF. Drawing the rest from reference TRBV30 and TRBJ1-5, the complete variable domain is SQTIHQWPATLVQPVGSPLSLECTVEGTSNPNLYWYRQAAGRGLQLLFYSVGIGQISSEVPQNLSASRPQDRQFILSSKKLLLSDSGFYLCALSRTGMGQPQHFGDGTRLSIL.